This TCR beta chain was sequenced for a study of blood T cell repertoires in COVID-19. Data came from immunoSEQ multiplex PCR; TCRdb stores just in-frame clones and leaves some out. This sample has a few hundred thousand clones; 87% occur once, and the top ten carry around 9.3%. This clone was seen only a few times. Germline V gene sequence: CDR1 MGHRA, CDR2 YSYEKL. The CDR3 consists of 15 residues. The V and J ends lost 4 bases and 0 bases respectively, with 11 bases between them. This study enrolled people aged roughly 18 to 89 from about 24 US geographic areas. The receptor comes from a woman aged 50 to 65 who had recovered from COVID-19. The chain uses TRBV4-1 and TRBJ2-3; maybe TRBD2 (5 bases). Sequencing was done on a sample of PBMCs or T cells enriched from blood (not recorded which). CDR3 loop: CASSPPGGSTDTQYF. CDR3 nucleotide sequence: TGCGCCAGCAGCCCCCCCGGCGGGAGCACAGATACGCAGTATTTT.